A single sample gave rise to the 19 T cell receptor beta chains below, sequenced in a study of blood T cell repertoires in COVID-19. The protocol was immunoSEQ multiplex PCR, while the TCRdb copy is restricted to in-frame clones and leaves out a portion. The profile shows approximately 150,000 clones, 70% to 90% of them singletons. Sequencing was done on a sample of peripheral blood. Source of these receptors: a human donor in a cohort sampled during active COVID-19.

The genes are TRBV7-9 and TRBJ2-1, with TRBD1 matching over 10 bases. This CDR3 has 17 residues. Germline CDR1 and CDR2: SEHNR and FQNEAQ (reference sequence). J was trimmed by 3 bases and V by 5 bases; bases with no gene match: 10. The CDR3 is CASSPSRQGANYNEQFF. CDR3 nucleotide sequence: TGTGCCAGCAGCCCCAGCCGACAGGGGGCGAACTACAATGAGCAGTTCTTC.

The gene calls are TRBV7-2 and TRBJ1-2; 7 nucleotides match TRBD1. J lost 5 bases, V lost 4 bases, and 13 bases had no gene match. CDR3 length: 16 residues. Germline V gene sequence: CDR1 SGHTA, CDR2 FQGNSA. CDR3 DNA: TGTGCCAGCAGCTCGTTCCTTCCGACAGGGACTTATGGCTACACCTTC. This encodes CASSSFLPTGTYGYTF.

The V and J genes are TRBV7-9 and TRBJ1-4, with 7 bases that match TRBD1. The germline gives CDR1 SEHNR, CDR2 FQNEAQ (reference sequence). This CDR3 contains 15 residues. Unmatched junction bases numbered 10, after V lost 5 bases and J lost 7 bases. CDR3 nucleotide sequence: TGTGCCAGCAGCACCGACAGGGTTGTTGGTGAAAAACTGTTTTTT. This sequence encodes CASSTDRVVGEKLFF.

The CDR3: CASSLPGLVNEQFF. CDR3 bases: TGTGCCAGCAGCTTACCGGGACTAGTCAATGAGCAGTTCTTC. The rearrangement joins TRBV7-9 to TRBJ2-1, with 8 positions matching TRBD2. This CDR3 has 14 residues. Per germline, CDR1 SEHNR and CDR2 FQNEAQ (reference sequence). The junction had 3 bases not matched to a gene; V was cut back by 2 bases and J by 6 bases.

This clone has a handful of counts. The CDR3 reads CASGRSGEGNEQFF. DNA for the CDR3: TGTGCTAGTGGCAGAAGCGGGGAAGGAAATGAGCAGTTCTTC. This sequence joins TRBV12-5 and TRBJ2-1, with 7 bases identical to TRBD2. CDR3 size: 14 residues. V lost 6 bases to trimming and J lost 7 bases; unmatched junction nucleotides: 9. Per the germline V gene, CDR1 is LGHNT and CDR2 is FRNRAP.

The chain uses TRBV30 and TRBJ2-1, with 9 bases aligning to TRBD1. V trimming: 6 bases; J trimming: 3 bases; junction bases outside the gene matches: 3. The CDR3 contains 13 residues. Germline V gives CDR1 GTSNPN, CDR2 SVGIG (reference sequence). The CDR3, as DNA: TGTGCCTGTCGGGACAGGGTCTACAATGAGCAGTTCTTC. This gives the protein CACRDRVYNEQFF.

The gene calls are TRBV6-5 and TRBJ1-1, with D perhaps TRBD1 (6 bases). The CDR3 consists of 15 residues. Germline V CDR1 and CDR2: MNHEY, SVGAGI. V was pared by 4 bases and J by 2 bases, with 14 bases between. This CDR3 reads CASSSTGTYNTEAFF. The CDR3 DNA follows: TGTGCCAGCAGTTCGACCGGGACATATAACACTGAAGCTTTCTTT.

The genes are TRBV25-1 and TRBJ1-4; D ambiguous. The CDR3 loop spans 15 amino acids. The V gene's germline CDR1 is MGHDK and CDR2 SYGVNS. V lost 4 bases and J lost 1, with 10 bases in between. CDR3 nucleotides: TGTGCCAGCAGTGTCTCCATACAAACTAATGAAAAACTGTTTTTT. It specifies CASSVSIQTNEKLFF.

This sequence joins TRBV12-3 or TRBV12-4 and TRBJ2-3, with D tentatively TRBD2 (5 bases). The CDR3 loop spans 13 amino acids. The V end lost 5 bases, the J end lost 4 bases, and 10 bases lay between the germline ends. The CDR3 loop reads CASSPTRSDTQYF. The CDR3 bases are TGTGCCAGCAGTCCTACTAGATCAGATACGCAGTATTTT.

In this sample, this clone turned up once. The genes are TRBV6-5 and TRBJ1-2, with D unresolved. Germline V CDR1 and CDR2: MNHEY, SVGAGI. The CDR3 consists of 13 residues. V dropped 6 bases and J dropped 8 bases, with 16 bases sitting between them. CDR3 region: CASRPRQTGGYTF. The CDR3 DNA reads TGTGCCAGCAGACCCCGGCAGACGGGAGGCTACACCTTC.

This chain links TRBV29-1 with TRBJ2-4; 7 nucleotides match TRBD2. Germline V gives CDR1 SQVTM, CDR2 ANQGSEA. Unmatched junction bases numbered 3, after V lost 3 bases and J lost 7 bases. There are 12 residues in the CDR3. Here the CDR3 DNA reads TGCAGCGTTGACGGGGGAGGGAACATTCAGTACTTC. Encoded protein: CSVDGGGNIQYF. Complete variable domain (other parts from reference TRBV29-1 and TRBJ2-4): SAVISQKPSRDICQRGTSLTIQCQVDSQVTMMFWYRQQPGQSLTLIATANQGSEATYESGFVIDKFPISRPNLTFSTLTVSNMSPEDSSIYLCSVDGGGNIQYFGAGTRLSVL.

This clone was picked up one time. The CDR3 spells CASSEGLPGESTDTQYF. DNA of the CDR3: TGTGCCAGCAGTGAAGGGTTGCCGGGGGAAAGCACAGATACGCAGTATTTT. The V and J genes are TRBV2 and TRBJ2-3, with TRBD2 as a possible D gene (6 bases). The V end was cut by 1 base, the J end by 0 bases, with 14 bases between. The CDR3 is 17 residues long. In germline, CDR1 is SNHLY, CDR2 FYNNEI.

The chain has TRBV6-6 and TRBJ2-3; the D gene is possibly TRBD2 (7 bases). The ends were cut back, 5 bases at V and 2 bases at J, with 17 bases in the middle. The germline gives CDR1 MNHNY, CDR2 SVGAGI (reference sequence). The CDR3 loop spans 16 amino acids. The CDR3 here is CASSLRGGASTDTQYF. In nucleotides, the CDR3 is TGTGCCAGCAGTCTACGAGGGGGGGCCTCCACAGATACGCAGTATTTT.

The V gene is TRBV11-3, the J gene TRBJ2-7, with 7 bases identical to TRBD1. Germline loops: CDR1 SGHNT, CDR2 YENEEA. The V gene end was trimmed by 5 bases and the J gene end by 5 bases; junction bases not matched to a gene: 9. CDR3 length: 14 amino acids. The CDR3 region has the DNA TGTGCCAGCAGCCCTCACAGGGGAAGCCACGAGCAGTACTTC. Amino acids: CASSPHRGSHEQYF.

This clone was detected a few times. This rearrangement joins TRBV4-1 to TRBJ1-4; TRBD1 might be the D (6 bases). Germline CDR1 reads MGHRA; CDR2 reads YSYEKL. The CDR3 covers 15 residues. Trimming stripped 6 bases from V and 0 bases from J, with 11 bases between. CDR3 nucleotides: TGCGCCAGCAGGGGGACACCGACAACTAATGAAAAACTGTTTTTT. Protein: CASRGTPTTNEKLFF.

V usage is TRBV18 and J usage is TRBJ1-1; D gene unclear. This CDR3 has 15 residues. Germline V lookup: CDR1 KGHSH, CDR2 LQKENI. Trimming shortened V by 0 bases and J by 1 base, and 9 bases separated the two germline ends. The CDR3 nucleotides read TGTGCCAGCTCACCACCGTCCCTCGGGAACACTGAAGCTTTCTTT. This translates into CASSPPSLGNTEAFF.

The chain uses TRBV12-1 and TRBJ2-7; the listed D gene, TRBD1, was not tested against the DNA. TRBV12-1 is termed a pseudogene. The CDR3 extends over 15 amino acids. The CDR3 sequence: CASSFKDRGSYEQYF. The CDR3 nucleotides read TGTGCCAGCAGCTTCAAGGACAGGGGCAGCTACGAGCAGTACTTC.

This chain links TRBV9 with TRBJ2-7; 9 bases line up with TRBD1. V shed 2 bases, J shed 3 bases, and the junction held 9 bases outside the gene matches. Germline V gives CDR1 SGDLS, CDR2 YYNGEE. The CDR3 extends over 16 amino acids. The CDR3 DNA reads TGTGCCAGCAGCGTCGAAGAACAGGGGGCCCACTACGAGCAGTACTTC. Its translation is CASSVEEQGAHYEQYF.

The V call is TRBV5-1, the J call TRBJ1-2; perhaps TRBD1 as D (5 bases). Trimming cost V 0 bases and J 6 bases, with 12 bases left between them. The CDR3 is 14 amino acids. Germline V gene data show CDR1 as SGHRS and CDR2 as YFSETQ. CDR3 in amino acids: CASSLGQGGDGYTF. CDR3 bases: TGCGCCAGCAGCTTGGGGCAGGGAGGGGATGGCTACACCTTC. Filled out from reference TRBV5-1 and TRBJ1-2, the complete variable domain reads KAGVTQTPRYLIKTRGQQVTLSCSPISGHRSVSWYQQTPGQGLQFLFEYFSETQRNKGNFPGRFSGRQFSNSRSEMNVSTLELGDSALYLCASSLGQGGDGYTFGSGTRLTVV.